This paragraph reports one T cell receptor beta chain. This record comes from a study of cytomegalovirus exposure and HLA in healthy donors. The primer mix had 60 Vbeta and 13 Jbeta primers. Profiled with immunoSEQ multiplex PCR; TCRdb holds only in-frame clones, not every one. The sample has approximately 190,000 clones; about 79% are singletons. Trimming left V 4 bases short and J 5 bases short, with 20 bases between. CDR1 is MGHRA, CDR2 YSYEKL, per germline. CDR3 length equals 16 residues. The sequencing sample was made of PBMCs. This TCR derives from a boy aged 2 to 10 in good health and CMV-seronegative. The chain joins TRBV4-1 to TRBJ1-2; D perhaps matches TRBD1 (6 bases). CDR3 DNA: TGCGCCAGCAGCCTATTGAACGACAGGACCGGTTATGGCTACACCTTC. Its protein product is CASSLLNDRTGYGYTF.